One TCR beta chain is described in this entry. V lost 6 bases and J lost 3, with 11 bases in between. This CDR3 region has 13 residues. Germline CDR1 and CDR2: ENHRY and SYGVKD. Here immunoSEQ multiplex PCR was the method, and the copy in TCRdb shows in-frame clones only, minus some. The sample consists of 60,000 to 95,000 clones, about 92% of them appearing once. This sample stems from a study of blood T cell repertoires in COVID-19. The J gene is TRBJ1-2, the V gene TRBV10-3; D may be TRBD1 (6 bases). The receptor comes from a woman aged 80 or over with active or convalescent COVID-19. The specimen was peripheral blood. CDR3 nucleotides: TGTGCCATCAGCCAGACAGGAGACTATGGCTACACCTTC. It translates to CAISQTGDYGYTF.